The sample holds a few counts of the clone carrying this T cell receptor (beta chain). Its antigen is not known. V shed 0 bases, J shed 1 base, and the junction held 8 bases outside the gene matches. This CDR3 comprises 18 residues. Germline V gene data show CDR1 as DFQATT and CDR2 as SNEGSKA (reference sequence). TCRdb re-derived calls from the 5' RACE reads in MiXCR, one entry per CDR3 protein. The sample carries just under 650,000 distinct CDR3 sequences, around 7.4% recorded once. The data are from a study of identical twins. Whole-study results and caveats: Beta out-of-frame twin sharing showed a weaker excess. Twin-shared out-of-frame alpha sequences showed excess low generation probability.

This sample also belongs to another study, concerning yellow fever vaccine responses in identical twins. That study reports: Reported findings indicate that twins' vaccine T cell responses seemed partially convergent, partially personalized.

Source material: PBMCs. This chain joins TRBV20-1 and TRBJ2-1, with 11 nucleotides matching TRBD2. The origin of this receptor is a woman younger than 30 in good health. CDR3 protein: CSARDDSGGAWSYNEQFF. CDR3 coding DNA: TGCAGTGCTAGAGATGATAGCGGGGGGGCTTGGTCCTACAATGAGCAGTTCTTC.